This TCR beta chain was sequenced during a study of blood T cells in healthy people across ages. The authors ran a second PCR of roughly 6 to 12 cycles using a sample-barcoded 5' primer and a J-beta primer mix. Via MiXCR, TCRdb re-called the 5' RACE reads, giving one row per CDR3 protein. The sample lists 980,000 or so distinct CDR3 sequences; roughly 50% were seen once. A word on this clonotype: Its antigen remains unidentified.

The study, taken as a whole, reports: A roughly linear age-dependent decrease characterized TCR beta diversity per million T cells.

The CDR3 is 15 amino acids. The germline V gene has CDR1 MNHEY and CDR2 SMNVEV (reference sequence). Healthy Russian Caucasian donors spanned ages about 6 to 95 years. Per sample, a minimum of 6.5 million PBMCs were isolated. Sequencing was performed on blood. V usage is TRBV27 and J usage is TRBJ2-5; tentatively, D is TRBD1 or TRBD2 (6 bases each). The J call is doubtful: the DNA matches TRBJ2-7 better. This TCR was recovered from a man aged 25-40 years in good health. The chain's CDR3 is CASNRRGATPPEQYF. The CDR3 DNA reads as TGTGCCAGCAACCGAAGGGGGGCGACTCCTCCCGAGCAGTACTTC.